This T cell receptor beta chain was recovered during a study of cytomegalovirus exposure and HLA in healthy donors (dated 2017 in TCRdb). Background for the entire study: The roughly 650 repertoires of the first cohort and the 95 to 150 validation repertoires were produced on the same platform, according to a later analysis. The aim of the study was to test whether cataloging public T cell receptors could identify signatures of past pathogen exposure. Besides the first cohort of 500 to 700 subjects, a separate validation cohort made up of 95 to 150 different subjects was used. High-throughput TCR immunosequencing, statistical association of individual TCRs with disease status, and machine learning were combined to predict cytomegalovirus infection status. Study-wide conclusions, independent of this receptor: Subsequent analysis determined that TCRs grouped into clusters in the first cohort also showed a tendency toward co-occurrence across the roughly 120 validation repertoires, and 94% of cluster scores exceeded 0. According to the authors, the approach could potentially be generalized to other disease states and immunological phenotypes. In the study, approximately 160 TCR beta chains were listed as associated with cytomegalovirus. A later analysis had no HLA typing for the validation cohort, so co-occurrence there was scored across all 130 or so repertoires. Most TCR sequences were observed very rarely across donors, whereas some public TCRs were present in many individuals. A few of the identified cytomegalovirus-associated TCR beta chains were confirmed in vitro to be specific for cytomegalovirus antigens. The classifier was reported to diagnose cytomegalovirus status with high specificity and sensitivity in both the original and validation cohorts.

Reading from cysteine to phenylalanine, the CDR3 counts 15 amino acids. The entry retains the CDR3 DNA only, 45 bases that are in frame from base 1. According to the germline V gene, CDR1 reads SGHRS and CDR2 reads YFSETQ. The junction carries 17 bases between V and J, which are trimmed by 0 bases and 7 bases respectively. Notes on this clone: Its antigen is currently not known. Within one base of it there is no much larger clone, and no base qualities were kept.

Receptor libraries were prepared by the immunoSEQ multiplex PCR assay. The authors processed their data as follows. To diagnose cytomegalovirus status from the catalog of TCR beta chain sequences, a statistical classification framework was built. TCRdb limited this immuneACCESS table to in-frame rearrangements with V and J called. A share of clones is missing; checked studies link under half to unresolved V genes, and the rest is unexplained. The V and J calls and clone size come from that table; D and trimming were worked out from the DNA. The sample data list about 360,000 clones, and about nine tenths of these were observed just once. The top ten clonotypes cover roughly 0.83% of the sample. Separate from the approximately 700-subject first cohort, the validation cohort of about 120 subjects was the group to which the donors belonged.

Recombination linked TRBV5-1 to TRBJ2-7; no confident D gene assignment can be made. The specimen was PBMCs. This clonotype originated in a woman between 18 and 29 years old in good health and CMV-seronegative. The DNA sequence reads TGCGCCAGCAGCTTGGCCGTGGATCCGGGTTGGGAGCAGTACTTC. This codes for CASSLAVDPGWEQYF.